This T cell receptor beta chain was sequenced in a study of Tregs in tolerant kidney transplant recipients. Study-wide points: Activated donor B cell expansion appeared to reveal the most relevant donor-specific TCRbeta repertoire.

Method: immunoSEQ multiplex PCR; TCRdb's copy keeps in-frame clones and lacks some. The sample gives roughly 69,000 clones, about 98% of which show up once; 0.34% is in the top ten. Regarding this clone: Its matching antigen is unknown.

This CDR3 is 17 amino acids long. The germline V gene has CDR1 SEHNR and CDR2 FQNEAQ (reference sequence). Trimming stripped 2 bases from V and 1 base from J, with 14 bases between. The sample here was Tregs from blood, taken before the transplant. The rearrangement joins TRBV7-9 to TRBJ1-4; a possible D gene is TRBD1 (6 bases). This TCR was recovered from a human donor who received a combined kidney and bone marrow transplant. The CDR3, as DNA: TGTGCCAGCAGCTTATATGGAGCGACAGGAACTAATGAAAAACTGTTTTTT. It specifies CASSLYGATGTNEKLFF.